This TCR beta chain derives from a study of T-cell reconstitution after alpha-beta-depleted transplantation in children. Study-wide points: Approximately two months post-transplant, alpha-beta T cells reportedly originated from several hundred expanded graft clones. Newly produced T cells mostly accounted for T-cell counts and diversity one year post-transplant. In some patients, recipient T cells and intrathymic progenitors surviving conditioning explained high day-60 diversity.

This clonotype has just a few counts. Its antigen is as yet unknown. For TCRbeta, the library was prepared with unique molecular identifiers. TCRdb called the PCR reads again in MiXCR, with one record for every CDR3 protein. This table has approximately 230,000 distinct CDR3 sequences, roughly a quarter appearing once. CDR3 length: 13 amino acids. Trimming stripped 7 bases from V and 0 bases from J, with 10 bases between. From germline, CDR1 is SGHTA and CDR2 FQGNSA. Sample: PBMCs, mostly from graft donor cells, taken 360 days after TCRalphabeta/CD19-depleted stem cell transplant. J is TRBJ2-7 and V is TRBV7-2; D unclear. This clonotype was sampled from a female patient aged 2 to 10 who had a stem cell transplant for congenital amegakaryocytic thrombocytopenia, so the T cells may come from the graft donor. CDR3 amino acids: CASKRPSSYEQYF. CDR3 DNA: TGTGCCAGCAAACGCCCAAGCTCCTACGAGCAGTACTTC.